This passage covers 20 T cell receptor beta chains from one sample sequenced in a study of post-analysis software for immune sequencing data. Study results and caveats: A few TRBV segments were significantly more frequent in patients than in controls. TRBV5-6, TRBV5-1 and TRBV20-1 were among these segments.

The library was made from cDNA and included unique molecular identifiers. TCRdb re-derived calls from the PCR reads in MiXCR, one entry per CDR3 protein. The sample carries hundreds of thousands of distinct CDR3 sequences, about 53% recorded once. These receptors have no known antigen. The sample comprised blood. All receptors derive from a girl under 18 with multiple sclerosis.

The chain employs TRBV20-1 and TRBJ2-1; 9 positions agree with TRBD2. The germline V gene encodes CDR1 DFQATT and CDR2 SNEGSKA (reference sequence). Germline trimming cut 4 bases from V and 6 bases from J; bases unmatched to any gene: 4. This CDR3 has 13 amino acids. The CDR3 loop is CSAKIAGVNEQFF. The CDR3 DNA sequence: TGCAGTGCTAAAATAGCGGGGGTCAATGAGCAGTTCTTC.

The rearrangement uses TRBV10-3 and TRBJ2-7; 10 bases are shared with TRBD2. V trimming: 3 bases; J trimming: 9 bases; junction bases outside the gene matches: 8. Germline lookup yields CDR1 ENHRY and CDR2 SYGVKD. This CDR3 is 14 amino acids long. CDR3 residues: CAISDNSGGPGQYF. CDR3 in DNA: TGTGCCATCAGTGATAATAGCGGGGGGCCTGGGCAGTACTTC.

The chain combines TRBV7-9 with TRBJ2-4, with TRBD1 matching 10 bases. The V gene's germline CDR1 is SEHNR and CDR2 FQNEAQ (reference sequence). The CDR3 consists of 16 residues. The J segment lost 13 bases and the V segment lost 4 bases, leaving 16 bases of the junction unmatched. CDR3 in DNA: TGTGCCAGCAGCTCCGTCCGGGACAGGGGCAACCTTTGGCAGTACTTC. The encoded protein is CASSSVRDRGNLWQYF.

The CDR3 bases are TGTGCCAGCAGCTACGATATAAGGAGCAATCAGCCCCAGCATTTT. As protein: CASSYDIRSNQPQHF. V and J are TRBV12-3 or TRBV12-4 and TRBJ1-5; D ambiguous. The V gene lost 6 bases and the J gene lost 1 base, with 13 bases spanning the gap. This CDR3 comprises 15 residues.

The J gene is TRBJ2-4, the V gene TRBV9, with a tentative D call TRBD1 (6 bases). The DNA end is a closer match to TRBJ2-7, so the J assignment may be wrong. From germline, CDR1 is SGDLS and CDR2 YYNGEE. The CDR3 sequence is 13 residues long. CDR3 residues: CASSVWGQGEQYF. In DNA form, the CDR3 reads TGTGCCAGCAGCGTGTGGGGGCAAGGCGAGCAGTACTTC.

The chain has TRBV6-2 or TRBV6-3 and TRBJ2-5; D tentatively fits TRBD1 or TRBD2 (5 bases each). The end of the DNA fits TRBJ2-7 better, so the J call may be wrong. The CDR3 is made up of 14 amino acids. CDR1 is MNHEY and CDR2 is SVGEGT in the germline V gene. The CDR3 DNA follows: TGTGCCAGCGACCGGGACGGAAATTACTACGAGCAGTACTTC. It is translated as CASDRDGNYYEQYF.

The chain employs TRBV11-2 and TRBJ2-4; 10 nucleotides agree with TRBD1. Germline loops: CDR1 SGHAT, CDR2 FQNNGV. Unmatched junction bases numbered 10, after V lost 5 bases and J lost 6 bases. The CDR3 loop spans 16 amino acids. CDR3 DNA sequence: TGTGCCAGCAGCGTAACTTGGGGACAGGGGATAAACATTCAGTACTTC. Protein sequence: CASSVTWGQGINIQYF.

The CDR3 loop is CAISDSGQGAQPQHF. In DNA form, the CDR3 reads TGTGCCATCAGTGACTCGGGCCAGGGAGCTCAGCCCCAGCATTTT. This rearrangement joins TRBV10-3 to TRBJ1-5, with D perhaps TRBD1 (5 bases). Per germline, CDR1 ENHRY and CDR2 SYGVKD. V lost 3 bases to trimming and J lost 6 bases, with 15 bases between them. The CDR3 length is 15 residues.

The chain has TRBV20-1 and TRBJ2-3; D unclear. The CDR3 sequence is 16 residues long. Germline CDR1 reads DFQATT; CDR2 reads SNEGSKA (reference sequence). V was trimmed by 1 base and J by 4 bases, leaving 18 bases between them. CDR3 nucleotides: TGCAGTGCTAGAGGCCCCCAGTCGAGAGTCGCAGATACGCAGTATTTT. Translating gives CSARGPQSRVADTQYF.

The V call is TRBV9, the J call TRBJ2-5; tentatively, D is TRBD1 (5 bases). Germline V gene lookup returns CDR1 SGDLS and CDR2 YYNGEE. The CDR3 contains 14 residues. The ends were cut back, 3 bases at V and 3 bases at J, with 12 bases in the middle. The chain's CDR3 is CASSAETGEETQYF. Written as DNA, the CDR3 is TGTGCCAGCAGCGCCGAAACAGGTGAAGAGACCCAGTACTTC.

This clonotype was observed a handful of times. The chain links TRBV29-1 to TRBJ1-1; D gene ambiguous. The CDR3 covers 14 residues. The ends were cut back, 4 bases at V and 7 bases at J, with 19 bases in the middle. Germline V gene sequence: CDR1 SQVTM, CDR2 ANQGSEA. The CDR3 sequence is CSVGSMRADLEAFF. The CDR3, as DNA: TGCAGCGTTGGGAGTATGAGGGCGGACCTTGAAGCTTTCTTT.

This clonotype showed up just a few times. The CDR3 bases are TGTGCCAGCAGTGAAGACTTAGGATTGGGTGGCTACACCTTC. The encoded protein is CASSEDLGLGGYTF. The V call is TRBV25-1, the J call TRBJ1-2; D ambiguous. Germline V gives CDR1 MGHDK, CDR2 SYGVNS. The CDR3 length is 14 residues. The V gene lost 2 bases and the J gene lost 7 bases, with 14 bases spanning the gap.

This chain connects TRBV5-6 to TRBJ2-4; 12 nucleotides align to TRBD1. TRBJ2-5 matches the DNA end more closely, so the J call is doubtful. Germline-derived CDR1 and CDR2 are SGHDT and YYEEEE. The CDR3 runs 16 residues. CDR3 DNA: TGTGCCAGCAGCCCGGGACAGGGGGCGAAAGGGGAGACCCAGTACTTC. Protein product: CASSPGQGAKGETQYF.

V gene TRBV5-1 combines with J gene TRBJ2-1; 7 bases are a match to TRBD2. Germline lookup yields CDR1 SGHRS and CDR2 YFSETQ. V was clipped by 4 bases and J by 2 bases; unmatched bases: 12. This CDR3 region has 17 residues. The CDR3 reads CASSPRRPAGTYNEQFF. As DNA, the CDR3 is TGCGCCAGCAGCCCTCGGAGACCAGCGGGGACCTACAATGAGCAGTTCTTC.

This clonotype was seen only a few times. The V gene is TRBV6-4, the J gene TRBJ2-1, with D uncertain. Germline V gives CDR1 MRHNA, CDR2 SNTAGT. The CDR3 sequence is 13 residues long. Trimming stripped 2 bases from V and 8 bases from J, with 10 bases between. The CDR3 DNA reads as TGTGCCAGCAGTGACCCCGGGTCCCATGAGCAGTTCTTC. It encodes CASSDPGSHEQFF.

The CDR3: CASSARDGGNEQYF. CDR3 sequence (DNA): TGTGCCAGCAGCGCACGGGACGGGGGTAACGAGCAGTACTTC. The chain has TRBV9 and TRBJ2-7, with a possible D match to TRBD2 (6 bases). Per the germline V gene, CDR1 is SGDLS and CDR2 is YYNGEE. This CDR3 is 14 amino acids long. V shed 3 bases and J shed 5 bases, with 15 bases lying between them.

V is TRBV29-1 and J is TRBJ2-3; 8 bases align to TRBD2. Germline V CDR1 and CDR2: SQVTM, ANQGSEA. Trimming cost V 6 bases and J 2 bases; bases outside gene matches: 4. The CDR3 covers 13 residues. In DNA, the CDR3 is TGCAGCGTCCAGCGGGGGACCACAGATACGCAGTATTTT. Its protein is CSVQRGTTDTQYF.

This sequence joins TRBV10-3 and TRBJ2-1, with D perhaps TRBD2 (6 bases). The germline CDR1 and CDR2 sequences are ENHRY and SYGVKD. Deletions cut 0 bases from V and 0 bases from J, with 12 bases between. The CDR3 consists of 17 residues. The CDR3 reads CAISESTSGSSYNEQFF. The CDR3 DNA is TGTGCCATCAGTGAGTCGACTAGTGGAAGCTCCTACAATGAGCAGTTCTTC.

The CDR3 loop is CASSQDVLAGVYEQYF. For the CDR3, the DNA is TGTGCCAGCAGCCAAGACGTACTAGCGGGAGTATACGAGCAGTACTTC. The chain couples TRBV14 to TRBJ2-5; 11 positions agree with TRBD2. The DNA end lines up better with TRBJ2-7; the J call may be wrong. Germline CDR1 SGHDN, CDR2 FVKESK. CDR3 length: 16 residues.

The chain couples TRBV28 to TRBJ2-1, with TRBD1 matching 7 bases. The trim removed 5 bases at V and 0 bases at J, leaving 7 bases unmatched. This CDR3 region has 16 residues. Germline values: CDR1 MDHEN, CDR2 SYDVKM. The CDR3 DNA follows: TGTGCCAGCAGTCCTTCCAGGACAGGCTCCTACAATGAGCAGTTCTTC. As protein: CASSPSRTGSYNEQFF.